This paragraph reports one TCR beta chain. Per germline, CDR1 MDHEN and CDR2 SYDVKM. Trimming stripped 9 bases from V and 2 bases from J, with 17 bases between. This CDR3 is 14 amino acids long. This sample stems from a study of identical twins. TCRdb passed the 5' RACE reads through MiXCR, listing each CDR3 protein once. The sample yields more than 1.5 million distinct CDR3 sequences, around 29% seen once. Sequencing was done on a sample of cord blood. This sequence originates from a newborn girl in good health. This chain links TRBV28 with TRBJ2-7; TRBD1 is a possible D gene (5 bases). CDR3 sequence reads: CASTTGRATYEQYF. As DNA, the CDR3 is TGTGCCAGTACCACTGGCAGGGCAACCTACGAGCAGTACTTC.